This TCR beta chain is from a study of identical twins. In this sample, this clonotype turned up many times. TCRdb itself ran the 5' RACE reads through MiXCR, one entry per CDR3 protein. The sample contains about 520,000 distinct CDR3 sequences, 20% to 25% of which appear only once. J gave up 3 bases and V 5 bases, and 3 bases lay outside the gene matches. CDR1 and CDR2 from the germline V gene are DFQATT and SNEGSKA (reference sequence). The CDR3 sequence is 13 residues long. The same sample was also used in a study of T cells expressing NK-cell markers. As that study records: Seven sequenced donors out of eight were HCMV-seropositive, one seronegative.

The sequence was collected from a woman aged 18-35 years in good health. Material: CD4+ T cells sorted from blood. The rearrangement links TRBV20-1 to TRBJ2-1, with TRBD1 matching 8 bases. This CDR3 is CSAGQGVYNEQFF. CDR3 sequence (DNA): TGCAGTGCTGGACAGGGAGTCTACAATGAGCAGTTCTTC.